The T cell receptor (beta chain) described here comes from a study of blood T cell repertoires in COVID-19. V shed 4 bases and J 8 bases; nucleotides not matched to a gene: 7. The germline V gene encodes CDR1 SGDLS and CDR2 YYNGEE. The length of the CDR3 is 15 residues. Profiled with immunoSEQ multiplex PCR; TCRdb holds only in-frame clones, not every one. The table records around 98,000 clones, nearly 90% of them present only once. The sequencing input was peripheral blood. J is TRBJ1-4 and V is TRBV9; TRBD1 agrees at 11 bases. The source of this sequence is a man in his 70s with acute or convalescent COVID-19. CDR3 DNA: TGTGCCAGCAGCTACGATGGGGACAGGGGGGAAAAACTGTTTTTT. It yields the protein CASSYDGDRGEKLFF.